Following are 20 T cell receptor beta chains from one sample sequenced in a study of cytomegalovirus exposure and HLA in healthy donors. PCR primers comprised 60 Vbeta and 13 Jbeta primers. Profiled with immunoSEQ multiplex PCR; TCRdb holds only in-frame clones, not every one. The profile covers around 170,000 clones, with 80% appearing a single time and around 5.4% taken by the ten largest. Sequenced: PBMCs. These receptors came from a man aged 40-50 years in good health and CMV-seronegative.

This chain links TRBV7-9 with TRBJ2-5, with TRBD2 matching over 13 bases. CDR1 is SEHNR and CDR2 is FQNEAQ in the germline V gene (reference sequence). This CDR3 region has 17 residues. J was trimmed by 0 bases and V by 5 bases; bases with no gene match: 6. The CDR3, as DNA: TGTGCCAGCAGCCACACGGGACTAGCGGGGCACCAAGAGACCCAGTACTTC. This gives the protein CASSHTGLAGHQETQYF.

The chain carries TRBV29-1 and TRBJ2-1; a weak D match, TRBD1 (6 bases). V was pared by 7 bases and J by 8 bases, with 9 bases between. The CDR3 runs to 10 residues. The germline gives CDR1 SQVTM, CDR2 ANQGSEA. The CDR3 spells CSAEGDEQFF. DNA for the CDR3: TGCAGCGCCGAGGGGGATGAGCAGTTCTTC.

V is TRBV7-9 and J is TRBJ2-7; 7 nucleotides match TRBD1. The CDR3 extends over 15 amino acids. Germline assignment: CDR1 SEHNR and CDR2 FQNEAQ (reference sequence). With 8 bases clipped from V and 6 bases from J, the junction kept 16 bases outside the gene matches. CDR3 region: CASPRVDRLLSEQYF. The CDR3 coding sequence is TGTGCCAGCCCCCGGGTGGACAGGCTGCTTTCCGAGCAGTACTTC.

This clone has only a few counts. The gene calls are TRBV6-6 and TRBJ2-5; D is perhaps TRBD1 (6 bases). There are 14 residues in the CDR3. Germline loops: CDR1 MNHNY, CDR2 SVGAGI (reference sequence). The V gene lost 6 bases and the J gene lost 4 bases, with 15 bases spanning the gap. The CDR3 is CASRGASRPETQYF. The CDR3 nucleotides read TGTGCCAGCAGGGGGGCGAGTAGACCAGAGACCCAGTACTTC.

The V call is TRBV29-1, the J call TRBJ1-5; 7 bases are a match to TRBD1. V shed 4 bases and J 5 bases; nucleotides not matched to a gene: 5. This CDR3 region has 13 residues. Per germline, CDR1 SQVTM and CDR2 ANQGSEA. The CDR3 DNA is TGCAGCGTTGTAGGGACAGAAGATCAGCCCCAGCATTTT. As protein: CSVVGTEDQPQHF. Filled out from reference TRBV29-1 and TRBJ1-5, the complete variable domain reads SAVISQKPSRDICQRGTSLTIQCQVDSQVTMMFWYRQQPGQSLTLIATANQGSEATYESGFVIDKFPISRPNLTFSTLTVSNMSPEDSSIYLCSVVGTEDQPQHFGDGTRLSIL.

V gene TRBV18 combines with J gene TRBJ1-1; D remains unclear. Trimming cost V 3 bases and J 7 bases, with 9 bases left between them. Germline V lookup: CDR1 KGHSH, CDR2 LQKENI. The CDR3 is made up of 12 amino acids. CDR3 sequence: CASSPPGGEAFF. The CDR3 nucleotides are TGTGCCAGCTCACCCCCGGGAGGTGAAGCTTTCTTT.

This clone was detected only a few times. The chain employs TRBV11-3 and TRBJ2-6; 7 bases line up with TRBD1. The CDR3 is 17 amino acids. Germline V gene data show CDR1 as SGHNT and CDR2 as YENEEA. V shed 0 bases and J 2 bases; nucleotides not matched to a gene: 4. The CDR3 region has the DNA TGTGCCAGCAGCTTAGACAATACAGGGGCTGGGGCCAACGTCCTGACTTTC. It yields the protein CASSLDNTGAGANVLTF.

This clone was counted only a few times. The chain joins TRBV5-1 to TRBJ1-5; D not resolved. V lost 0 bases to trimming and J lost 4 bases, with 8 bases between them. Germline loops: CDR1 SGHRS, CDR2 YFSETQ. The CDR3 length is 14 residues. CDR3 sequence (DNA): TGCGCCAGCAGCTTGGGGGCAGAGAATCAGCCCCAGCATTTT. The encoded protein is CASSLGAENQPQHF.

The rearrangement joins TRBV7-2 to TRBJ1-2; tentative D call: TRBD1 (5 bases). Germline CDR1 SGHTA, CDR2 FQGNSA. This CDR3 comprises 14 residues. With 2 bases removed from V and 5 bases from J, the gap between germline ends came to 12 bases. The CDR3 is CASSLNAGRYGYTF. The CDR3 DNA is TGTGCCAGCAGCTTAAACGCAGGGCGGTATGGCTACACCTTC.

A few counts support this clone. The V call is TRBV5-1, the J call TRBJ2-1; 8 bases agree with TRBD2. V gave up 5 bases and J gave up 2 bases; unmatched junction bases: 3. Germline CDR1 and CDR2: SGHRS and YFSETQ. The length of the CDR3 is 14 residues. The CDR3 DNA sequence: TGCGCCAGCAGGTATAGCGGGACCTACAATGAGCAGTTCTTC. Its protein product is CASRYSGTYNEQFF.

The chain combines TRBV10-3 with TRBJ2-2; 7 bases are shared with TRBD2. J was trimmed by 0 bases and V by 6 bases; bases with no gene match: 13. Germline-derived CDR1 and CDR2 are ENHRY and SYGVKD. The CDR3 consists of 18 residues. Here the CDR3 reads CAISTDVSGSANTGELFF. In nucleotides, the CDR3 is TGTGCCATCAGCACCGACGTTAGCGGGTCGGCGAACACCGGGGAGCTGTTTTTT.

This chain joins TRBV7-3 and TRBJ2-1; 11 bases align to TRBD2. The V and J ends lost 5 bases and 7 bases, in that order; junction bases with no gene match: 10. CDR3 length: 16 amino acids. Germline V lookup: CDR1 SGHTA, CDR2 FQGTGA. CDR3 loop: CASSAHSGRARNEQFF. The CDR3 nucleotides read TGTGCCAGCAGCGCCCATAGCGGGAGGGCCCGTAATGAGCAGTTCTTC.

This clone turned up a few times. The chain links TRBV14 to TRBJ2-3; 12 nucleotides match TRBD2. The V gene's germline CDR1 is SGHDN and CDR2 FVKESK. The CDR3 runs 19 residues. Trimming at V came to 5 bases and at J to 3 bases, leaving 15 bases not matched to a gene. The CDR3 DNA reads as TGTGCCAGCAGCTTCGGGGGCGGACTAGCGGGACTGTCTACAGATACGCAGTATTTT. Translating gives CASSFGGGLAGLSTDTQYF. Drawing the rest from reference TRBV14 and TRBJ2-3, the complete variable domain is EAGVTQFPSHSVIEKGQTVTLRCDPISGHDNLYWYRRVMGKEIKFLLHFVKESKQDESGMPNNRFLAERTGGTYSTLKVQPAELEDSGVYFCASSFGGGLAGLSTDTQYFGPGTRLTVL.

V is TRBV5-1 and J is TRBJ1-2, with 7 bases matching TRBD1. Germline lookup yields CDR1 SGHRS and CDR2 YFSETQ. This CDR3 contains 15 residues. The trim removed 0 bases at V and 2 bases at J, leaving 4 bases unmatched. This CDR3 is CASSLEGARNYGYTF. As DNA, the CDR3 is TGCGCCAGCAGCTTGGAGGGGGCTAGGAACTATGGCTACACCTTC.

This chain connects TRBV9 to TRBJ2-4, with 11 bases lining up with TRBD2. From germline, CDR1 is SGDLS and CDR2 YYNGEE. The length of the CDR3 is 17 residues. V was clipped by 0 bases and J by 3 bases; unmatched bases: 5. The CDR3 DNA is TGTGCCAGCAGCGTAGCGGCTAGCGGGAGGAGCAAAAACATTCAGTACTTC. Translation gives CASSVAASGRSKNIQYF.

A few counts support this clone. The chain employs TRBV18 and TRBJ2-2; the D gene is possibly TRBD2 (5 bases). The CDR3 has 16 residues. The V end lost 3 bases, the J end lost 1 base, and 12 bases lay between the germline ends. Germline V CDR1 and CDR2: KGHSH, LQKENI. The CDR3 loop is CASSPAEGKNTGELFF. The CDR3 DNA reads as TGTGCCAGCTCACCGGCAGAGGGAAAGAACACCGGGGAGCTGTTTTTT.

This chain joins TRBV5-8 and TRBJ2-1, with a tentative D call TRBD2 (6 bases). Trimming stripped 4 bases from V and 1 base from J, with 12 bases between. CDR1 SGHTS and CDR2 YDEGEE come from the germline V gene. CDR3 length: 15 residues. CDR3 in DNA: TGTGCCAGCAGCCTTGGGGGGATGTCCTACAATGAGCAGTTCTTC. As protein: CASSLGGMSYNEQFF.

V gene TRBV6-1 combines with J gene TRBJ2-5; 8 bases agree with TRBD2. The CDR3 has 17 residues. Trimming at V came to 2 bases and at J to 0 bases, leaving 8 bases not matched to a gene. From germline, CDR1 is MNHNS and CDR2 SASEGT. DNA of the CDR3: TGTGCCAGCAGTGAACACGCGGGGGGCTCGTACCAAGAGACCCAGTACTTC. It specifies CASSEHAGGSYQETQYF.

CDR3 DNA: TGTGCCAGCAGTCGGACAGGGAAGGGCTACACCTTC. This translates into CASSRTGKGYTF. J is TRBJ1-2 and V is TRBV6-5; 8 nucleotides align to TRBD1. The V gene end was trimmed by 5 bases and the J gene end by 8 bases; junction bases not matched to a gene: 4. The CDR3 covers 12 residues. The germline gives CDR1 MNHEY, CDR2 SVGAGI.

The gene calls are TRBV29-1 and TRBJ1-1; 11 bases are a match to TRBD1. The CDR3 runs 16 residues. The junction had 12 bases not matched to a gene; V was cut back by 7 bases and J by 2 bases. Per germline, CDR1 SQVTM and CDR2 ANQGSEA. The CDR3 DNA sequence: TGCAGCGCCACCGGGACAGGGGGAAATTTAAACACTGAAGCTTTCTTT. Translating gives CSATGTGGNLNTEAFF.